This is a list of T cell receptor beta chains from one sample in a study of cytomegalovirus exposure and HLA in healthy donors. Sequencing was performed with immunoSEQ multiplex PCR; in TCRdb, only in-frame clones are kept and a portion is missing. The sample shows approximately 100,000 clones, about three quarters of them seen only once. Material for sequencing was PBMCs. The receptor source for this set is a male donor in good health and CMV-seropositive. Both conserved end residues are part of each CDR3. Each record gives: D gene, J gene, clone size, V gene, CDR3 DNA, CDR3 protein. The D gene is left open where the match is weak. The size entry is marked missing in some rows and otherwise reads once, few, many or a size class.

d_call: NA
j_call: TRBJ2-1
clone_size: few
v_call: TRBV7-2
cdr3_nt: TGTGCCAGCAGCTTAGGAGTGAATGAGCAGTTCTTC
cdr3_aa: CASSLGVNEQFF

d_call: TRBD2
j_call: TRBJ2-7
clone_size: few
v_call: TRBV5-6
cdr3_nt: TGTGCCAGCAGCTCCCTAGGCGGGGGGCCCGAGCAGTACTTC
cdr3_aa: CASSSLGGGPEQYF

d_call: TRBD2
j_call: TRBJ2-1
clone_size: NA
v_call: TRBV15
cdr3_nt: TGTGCCACCAGCAGAGATCAAGGCGGGGGAAACAATGAGCAGTTCTTC
cdr3_aa: CATSRDQGGGNNEQFF

d_call: NA
j_call: TRBJ1-6
clone_size: NA
v_call: TRBV27
cdr3_nt: TGTGCCAGCAGTTCCCCGGGGGGTGAGGGGTCACCCCTCCACTTT
cdr3_aa: CASSSPGGEGSPLHF

d_call: NA
j_call: TRBJ2-1
clone_size: once
v_call: TRBV28
cdr3_nt: TGTGCCAGCAGTTTATCTGGAGGGTACAATGAGCAGTTCTTC
cdr3_aa: CASSLSGGYNEQFF

d_call: TRBD2
j_call: TRBJ2-7
clone_size: once
v_call: TRBV7-2
cdr3_nt: TGTGCCAGCAGCTTGATCGGGGGGGACTCCTACGAGCAGTACTTC
cdr3_aa: CASSLIGGDSYEQYF

d_call: TRBD2
j_call: TRBJ2-7
clone_size: NA
v_call: TRBV6-5
cdr3_nt: TGTGCCAGCAGTTACGGAGCTAGCGGCTACGAGCAGTACTTC
cdr3_aa: CASSYGASGYEQYF

d_call: NA
j_call: TRBJ2-3
clone_size: NA
v_call: TRBV4-3
cdr3_nt: TGCGCCAGCAGCCAAGATTCTGTCTGGGGCTCTGATACGCAGTATTTT
cdr3_aa: CASSQDSVWGSDTQYF

d_call: TRBD1
j_call: TRBJ2-1
clone_size: NA
v_call: TRBV19
cdr3_nt: TGTGCCAGTAGTACCCGCGGACAGGGCAGGGTTGAGCAGTTCTTC
cdr3_aa: CASSTRGQGRVEQFF

d_call: NA
j_call: TRBJ1-5
clone_size: NA
v_call: TRBV7-9
cdr3_nt: TGTTCCAGCAGCTTAAGTGACGGGGTTAGCAATCAGCCCCAGCATTTT
cdr3_aa: CSSSLSDGVSNQPQHF

d_call: TRBD2
j_call: TRBJ2-3
clone_size: few
v_call: TRBV19
cdr3_nt: TGTGCCAGTAGTATAGTAGCGGGGGATACGCAGTATTTT
cdr3_aa: CASSIVAGDTQYF

d_call: NA
j_call: TRBJ2-3
clone_size: once
v_call: TRBV7-2
cdr3_nt: TGTGCCAGCAGCTTTAGCCGGACCGCAGGGGATACGCAGTATTTT
cdr3_aa: CASSFSRTAGDTQYF